These 9 T cell receptor beta chains were sequenced from one sample in a study of cytomegalovirus exposure and HLA in healthy donors. PCR used 60 Vbeta primers and 13 Jbeta primers. The protocol was immunoSEQ multiplex PCR, while the TCRdb copy is restricted to in-frame clones and leaves out a portion. This table has fewer than 130,000 clones, approximately 84% appearing once. The sequencing input was PBMCs. These receptor sequences come from a man aged 40-49 years in good health and CMV-seronegative.

V and J are TRBV25-1 and TRBJ2-3, with D perhaps matching TRBD1 (5 bases). This CDR3 comprises 15 residues. V was clipped by 4 bases and J by 2 bases, with 13 bases between them. Per germline, CDR1 MGHDK and CDR2 SYGVNS. CDR3 residues: CASSAKKGFTDTQYF. In DNA, the CDR3 is TGTGCCAGCAGTGCCAAGAAGGGGTTCACAGATACGCAGTATTTT.

This rearrangement joins TRBV6-7 to TRBJ1-6; 7 bases agree with TRBD1. TRBV6-7 is placed among ORFs of uncertain function. The V segment lost 2 bases and the J segment 8 bases; nucleotides outside the gene matches: 6. This CDR3 has 15 amino acids. The CDR3 sequence is CASSYNQGEDSPLHF. The CDR3 DNA is TGTGCCAGCAGTTACAACCAGGGGGAGGATTCACCCCTCCACTTT.

This chain joins TRBV25-1 and TRBJ1-4; D uncertain. Trimming removed 3 bases from V and 1 base from J, with 3 bases in between. The germline gives CDR1 MGHDK, CDR2 SYGVNS. The CDR3 is made up of 13 amino acids. CDR3: CASSDITNEKLFF. In nucleotides, the CDR3 is TGTGCCAGCAGTGATATAACTAATGAAAAACTGTTTTTT.

The CDR3 nucleotides read TGTGCCAGCAGCCAAGGTGTCGAAAGGGGTCAGCCCCAGCATTTT. It yields the protein CASSQGVERGQPQHF. The rearrangement uses TRBV4-2 and TRBJ1-5; TRBD1 is a possible D gene (5 bases). Deletions cut 1 base from V and 6 bases from J, with 13 bases between. Germline V gene lookup returns CDR1 LGHNA and CDR2 YNFKEQ. The CDR3 covers 15 residues.

The CDR3 loop reads CASRRKGTGGINSPLHF. CDR3 DNA: TGTGCCAGCAGAAGAAAGGGGACAGGGGGCATTAATTCACCCCTCCACTTT. This sequence joins TRBV27 and TRBJ1-6; 12 bases map to TRBD1. With V trimmed by 6 bases and J by 6 bases, 9 bases remained unmatched. Germline lookup yields CDR1 MNHEY and CDR2 SMNVEV (reference sequence). This CDR3 region has 17 residues.

A single count supports this clone. The chain couples TRBV7-2 to TRBJ1-1; 7 positions agree with TRBD1. This CDR3 is 15 amino acids long. Losses at the gene ends were 0 bases for V and 1 base for J; bases not matched to a gene: 2. Germline CDR1 is SGHTA and CDR2 is FQGNSA. The CDR3 bases are TGTGCCAGCAGCTTAGCGGGACAGCGGAACACTGAAGCTTTCTTT. The encoded protein is CASSLAGQRNTEAFF.

This sequence joins TRBV5-1 and TRBJ2-7; 8 bases are shared with TRBD1. The CDR3 has 14 amino acids. The V and J ends lost 4 bases and 5 bases, in that order; junction bases with no gene match: 8. CDR1 is SGHRS, CDR2 YFSETQ, per germline. The CDR3 coding sequence is TGCGCCAGCAGCATCGGACAGGGTGCAGACGAGCAGTACTTC. Translating gives CASSIGQGADEQYF.

The chain links TRBV5-1 to TRBJ2-1; TRBD2 matches at 14 bases. Looked up from germline, CDR1 is SGHRS and CDR2 is YFSETQ. This CDR3 spans 16 amino acids. V shed 0 bases, J shed 6 bases, and the junction held 2 bases outside the gene matches. The CDR3 protein is CASSLGLAGGINEQFF. The DNA of the CDR3 is TGCGCCAGCAGCTTGGGACTAGCGGGGGGGATCAATGAGCAGTTCTTC.

In its sample, this clone was seen once. The chain joins TRBV27 to TRBJ2-3, with D possibly TRBD1 on 6 matching bases. This CDR3 is built from 17 residues. Deletions cut 1 base from V and 2 bases from J, with 16 bases between. Germline CDR1 MNHEY, CDR2 SMNVEV (reference sequence). The CDR3 is CASSLWVPGASTDTQYF. The DNA of the CDR3 is TGTGCCAGCAGTTTATGGGTTCCAGGGGCCTCCACAGATACGCAGTATTTT.